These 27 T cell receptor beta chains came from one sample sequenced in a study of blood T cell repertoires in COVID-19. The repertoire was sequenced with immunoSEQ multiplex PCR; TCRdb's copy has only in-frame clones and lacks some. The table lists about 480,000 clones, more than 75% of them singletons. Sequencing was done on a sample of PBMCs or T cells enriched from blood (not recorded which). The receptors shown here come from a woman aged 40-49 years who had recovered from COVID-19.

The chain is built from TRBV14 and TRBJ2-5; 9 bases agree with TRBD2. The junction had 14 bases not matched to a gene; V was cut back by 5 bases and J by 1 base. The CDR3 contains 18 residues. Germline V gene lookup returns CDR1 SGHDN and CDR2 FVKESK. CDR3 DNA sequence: TGTGCCAGCAGCAAGACGAGGATAGCGGGAGTTTCCCAAGAGACCCAGTACTTC. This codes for CASSKTRIAGVSQETQYF.

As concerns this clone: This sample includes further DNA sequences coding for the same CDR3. The CDR3 bases are TGCAGCGTTGAGGGCAGAATGAACACTGAAGCTTTCTTT. Translating it yields CSVEGRMNTEAFF. V is TRBV29-1 and J is TRBJ1-1, with no clear D. V gave up 3 bases and J gave up 0 bases, with 8 bases separating them. CDR3 length equals 13 residues. CDR1 and CDR2 from the germline V gene are SQVTM and ANQGSEA.

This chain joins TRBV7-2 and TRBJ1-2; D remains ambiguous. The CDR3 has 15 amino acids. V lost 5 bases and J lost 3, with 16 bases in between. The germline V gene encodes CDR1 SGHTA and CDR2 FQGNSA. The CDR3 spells CASSTDWAGDYGYTF. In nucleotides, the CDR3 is TGTGCCAGCAGCACCGATTGGGCGGGCGACTATGGCTACACCTTC.

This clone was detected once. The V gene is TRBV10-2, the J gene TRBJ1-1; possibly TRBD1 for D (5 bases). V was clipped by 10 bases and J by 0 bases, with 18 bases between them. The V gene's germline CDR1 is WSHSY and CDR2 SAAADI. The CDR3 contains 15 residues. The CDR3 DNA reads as TGCGCCACCCACTCCCCGGGGGAGATGAACACTGAAGCTTTCTTT. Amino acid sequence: CATHSPGEMNTEAFF.

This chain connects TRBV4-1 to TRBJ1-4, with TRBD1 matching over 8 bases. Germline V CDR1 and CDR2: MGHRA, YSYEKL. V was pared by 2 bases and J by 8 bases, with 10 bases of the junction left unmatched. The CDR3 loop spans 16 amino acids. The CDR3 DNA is TGCGCCAGCAGCCAACTCGCCGGGACAGGAGGGGAAAAACTGTTTTTT. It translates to CASSQLAGTGGEKLFF.

CDR3 region: CASSHLQLNQETQYF. In DNA form, the CDR3 reads TGTGCCAGCAGCCATTTACAGCTAAACCAAGAGACCCAGTACTTC. V and J are TRBV14 and TRBJ2-5; D gene uncertain. The CDR3 totals 15 residues. Trimming left V 3 bases short and J 0 bases short, with 11 bases between. The germline V gene has CDR1 SGHDN and CDR2 FVKESK.

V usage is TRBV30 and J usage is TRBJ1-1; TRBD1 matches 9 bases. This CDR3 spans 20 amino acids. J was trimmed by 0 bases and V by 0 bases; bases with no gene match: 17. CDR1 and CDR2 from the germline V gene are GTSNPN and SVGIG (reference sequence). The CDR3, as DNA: TGTGCCTGGAGTGTATTTCTCTCGGGTCCCGGGACAGGGTTGAACACTGAAGCTTTCTTT. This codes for CAWSVFLSGPGTGLNTEAFF.

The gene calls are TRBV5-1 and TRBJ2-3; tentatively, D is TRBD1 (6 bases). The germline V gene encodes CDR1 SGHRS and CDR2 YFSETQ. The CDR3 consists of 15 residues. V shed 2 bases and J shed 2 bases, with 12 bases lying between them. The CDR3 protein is CASSFLQGSTDTQYF. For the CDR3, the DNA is TGCGCCAGCAGCTTCTTACAGGGTTCCACAGATACGCAGTATTTT.

The DNA for the CDR3 is TGTGCCAGCAGCTACCGGACAGGCGGCTCCTACGAGCAGTACTTC. Its protein is CASSYRTGGSYEQYF. The rearrangement links TRBV7-8 to TRBJ2-7; TRBD1 aligns across 7 bases. CDR3 length equals 15 residues. J lost 0 bases, V lost 4 bases, and 6 bases had no gene match. Germline V lookup: CDR1 SGHVS, CDR2 FQNEAQ.

The chain's CDR3 is CASSMRQVGDEQFF. CDR3 DNA sequence: TGCGCCAGCAGCATGAGACAGGTAGGGGATGAGCAGTTCTTC. The chain carries TRBV5-1 and TRBJ2-1, with D tentatively TRBD1 (6 bases). Germline CDR1 reads SGHRS; CDR2 reads YFSETQ. V was clipped by 4 bases and J by 8 bases, with 16 bases between them. CDR3 size: 14 residues.

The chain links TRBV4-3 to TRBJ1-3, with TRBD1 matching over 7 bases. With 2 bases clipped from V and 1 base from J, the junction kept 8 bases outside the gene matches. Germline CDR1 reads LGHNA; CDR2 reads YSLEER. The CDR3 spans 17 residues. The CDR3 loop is CASSQSWTGWSGNTIYF. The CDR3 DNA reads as TGCGCCAGCAGCCAATCTTGGACAGGCTGGTCTGGAAACACCATATATTTT.

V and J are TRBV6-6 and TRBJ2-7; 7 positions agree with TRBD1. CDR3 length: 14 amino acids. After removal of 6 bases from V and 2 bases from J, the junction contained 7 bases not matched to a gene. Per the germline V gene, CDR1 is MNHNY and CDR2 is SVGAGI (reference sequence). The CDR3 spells CASRLWDSAYEQYF. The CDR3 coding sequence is TGTGCCAGCAGGCTCTGGGACAGTGCCTACGAGCAGTACTTC.

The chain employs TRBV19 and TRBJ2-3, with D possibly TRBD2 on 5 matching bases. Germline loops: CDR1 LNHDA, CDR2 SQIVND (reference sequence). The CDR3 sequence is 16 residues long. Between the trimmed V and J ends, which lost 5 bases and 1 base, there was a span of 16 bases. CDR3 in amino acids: CASSVDSPIRTDTQYF. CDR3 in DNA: TGTGCCAGTAGTGTGGACTCTCCGATTCGCACAGATACGCAGTATTTT.

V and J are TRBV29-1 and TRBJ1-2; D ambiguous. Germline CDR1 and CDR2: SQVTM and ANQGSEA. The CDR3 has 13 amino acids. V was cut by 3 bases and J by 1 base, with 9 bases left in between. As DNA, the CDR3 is TGCAGCGTTGAGGGCAGGAATAACTATGGCTACACCTTC. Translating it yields CSVEGRNNYGYTF.

CDR3 sequence reads: CASSRGQGYGYTF. The CDR3 DNA is TGTGCCAGCAGCCGGGGACAGGGTTATGGCTACACCTTC. The V and J genes are TRBV3-1 (or the pseudogene TRBV3-2) and TRBJ1-2, with 9 bases fitting TRBD1. This CDR3 is built from 13 residues. CDR1 is LGHDT, CDR2 YNNKEL, per germline (reference sequence). Trimming cost V 4 bases and J 5 bases; bases outside gene matches: 2.

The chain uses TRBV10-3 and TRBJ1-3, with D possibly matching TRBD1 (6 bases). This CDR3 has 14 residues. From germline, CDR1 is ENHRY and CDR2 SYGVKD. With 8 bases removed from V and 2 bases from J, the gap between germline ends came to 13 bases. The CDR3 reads CAIGTGGPGNTIYF. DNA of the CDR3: TGTGCCATCGGGACCGGGGGGCCTGGAAACACCATATATTTT.

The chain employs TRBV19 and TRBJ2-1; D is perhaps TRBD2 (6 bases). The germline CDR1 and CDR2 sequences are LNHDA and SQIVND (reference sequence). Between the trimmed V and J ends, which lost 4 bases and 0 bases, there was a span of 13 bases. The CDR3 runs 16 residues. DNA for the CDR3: TGTGCCAGTAGTAGACAAGCGGGCCGCTCCTACAATGAGCAGTTCTTC. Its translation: CASSRQAGRSYNEQFF.

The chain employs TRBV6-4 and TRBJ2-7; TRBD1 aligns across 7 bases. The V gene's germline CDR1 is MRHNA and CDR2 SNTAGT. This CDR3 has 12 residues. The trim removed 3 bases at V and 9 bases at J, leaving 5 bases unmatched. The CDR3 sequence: CASSETDRVQYF. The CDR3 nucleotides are TGTGCCAGCAGTGAAACAGACAGGGTGCAGTACTTC.

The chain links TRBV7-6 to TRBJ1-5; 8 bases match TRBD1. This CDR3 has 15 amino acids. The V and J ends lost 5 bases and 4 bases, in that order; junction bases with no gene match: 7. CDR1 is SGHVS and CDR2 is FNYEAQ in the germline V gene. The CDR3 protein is CASSRDRGRNQPQHF. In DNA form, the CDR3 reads TGTGCCAGCAGCAGAGACAGGGGAAGAAATCAGCCCCAGCATTTT.

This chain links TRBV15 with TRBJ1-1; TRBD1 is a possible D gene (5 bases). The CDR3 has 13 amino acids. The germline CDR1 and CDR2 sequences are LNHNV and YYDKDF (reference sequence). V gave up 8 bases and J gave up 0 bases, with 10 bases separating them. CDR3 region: CATGRGMNTEAFF. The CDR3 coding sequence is TGTGCCACCGGAAGGGGCATGAACACTGAAGCTTTCTTT.

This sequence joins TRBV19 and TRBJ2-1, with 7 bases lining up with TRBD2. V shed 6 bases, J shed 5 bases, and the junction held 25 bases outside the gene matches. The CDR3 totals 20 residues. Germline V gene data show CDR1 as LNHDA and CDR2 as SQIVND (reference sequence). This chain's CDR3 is CASSQAPEWRQGGRHNEQFF. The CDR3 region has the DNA TGTGCCAGTAGCCAAGCACCAGAGTGGCGGCAGGGAGGGAGGCACAATGAGCAGTTCTTC.

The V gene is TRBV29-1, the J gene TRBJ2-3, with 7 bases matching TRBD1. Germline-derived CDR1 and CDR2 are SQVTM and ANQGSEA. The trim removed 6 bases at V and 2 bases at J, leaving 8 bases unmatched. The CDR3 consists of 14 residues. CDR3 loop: CSVKGGQVTDTQYF. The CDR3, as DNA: TGCAGCGTAAAAGGAGGACAGGTCACAGATACGCAGTATTTT.

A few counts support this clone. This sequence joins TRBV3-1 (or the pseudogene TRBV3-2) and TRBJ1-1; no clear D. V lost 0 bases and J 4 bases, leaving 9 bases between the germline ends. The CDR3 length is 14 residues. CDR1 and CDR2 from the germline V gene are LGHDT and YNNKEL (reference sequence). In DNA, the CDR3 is TGTGCCAGCAGCCAAGAAAGATTCAGCACTGAAGCTTTCTTT. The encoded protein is CASSQERFSTEAFF.

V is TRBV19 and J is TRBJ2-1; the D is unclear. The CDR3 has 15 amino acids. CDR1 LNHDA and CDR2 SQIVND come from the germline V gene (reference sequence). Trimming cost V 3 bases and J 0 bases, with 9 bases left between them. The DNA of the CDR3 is TGTGCCAGTAGTATTAAGATTAGCTCCTACAATGAGCAGTTCTTC. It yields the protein CASSIKISSYNEQFF.

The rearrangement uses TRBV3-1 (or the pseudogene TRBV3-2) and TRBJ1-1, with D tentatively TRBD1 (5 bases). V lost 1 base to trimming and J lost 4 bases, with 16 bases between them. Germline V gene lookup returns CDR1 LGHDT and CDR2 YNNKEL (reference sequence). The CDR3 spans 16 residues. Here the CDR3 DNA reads TGTGCCAGCAGCCAAGTCGTCGGAATCGGGGGCACTGAAGCTTTCTTT. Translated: CASSQVVGIGGTEAFF.

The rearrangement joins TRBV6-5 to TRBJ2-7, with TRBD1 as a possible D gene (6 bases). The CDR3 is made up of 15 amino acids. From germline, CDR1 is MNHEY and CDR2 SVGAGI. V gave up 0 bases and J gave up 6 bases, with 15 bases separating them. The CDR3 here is CASSYSWGLTGEQYF. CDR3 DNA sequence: TGTGCCAGCAGTTACTCTTGGGGGCTAACGGGCGAGCAGTACTTC.

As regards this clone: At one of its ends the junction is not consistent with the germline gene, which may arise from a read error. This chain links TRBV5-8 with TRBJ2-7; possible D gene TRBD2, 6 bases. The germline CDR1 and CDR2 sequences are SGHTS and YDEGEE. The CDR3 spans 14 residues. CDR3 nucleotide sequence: TGTGCCAGCAGCTTGGGGAGGGACTCCCACGAGCAGTACTTC. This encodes CASSLGRDSHEQYF.